This TCR beta chain was sequenced during a study of ipilimumab plus nivolumab after autologous stem cell transplantation. Study context: The DLBCL cohort had primary refractory and relapsed disease, with 18-month progression-free survival of about 82% and 31%. Study-wide results and caveats: TCR repertoire, Treg phenotype and gut microbiota reportedly support more study of this approach.

The length of the CDR3 is 14 residues. CDR1 and CDR2 (germline): ENHRY, SYGVKD. Trimming pared 2 bases from V and 5 bases from J, leaving 12 bases between. This clone was seen only once. Antigen: not known. Patients received nivolumab 3 mg/kg at weeks 1, 4, 7, 10, then fortnightly to week 26. Assay: immunoSEQ multiplex PCR; the TCRdb copy retains only in-frame clones and omits some. This table holds more than 15,000 clones, more than 60% found once. J is TRBJ2-5 and V is TRBV10-3, with D perhaps matching TRBD2 (5 bases). This sample comprised PBMCs, obtained in a trial of ipilimumab plus nivolumab as post-transplant consolidation. The clonotype originates from a male donor with diffuse large B-cell lymphoma. The CDR3: CAISEGSGGETQYF. In nucleotides, the CDR3 is TGTGCCATCAGTGAGGGGTCAGGCGGGGAGACCCAGTACTTC.